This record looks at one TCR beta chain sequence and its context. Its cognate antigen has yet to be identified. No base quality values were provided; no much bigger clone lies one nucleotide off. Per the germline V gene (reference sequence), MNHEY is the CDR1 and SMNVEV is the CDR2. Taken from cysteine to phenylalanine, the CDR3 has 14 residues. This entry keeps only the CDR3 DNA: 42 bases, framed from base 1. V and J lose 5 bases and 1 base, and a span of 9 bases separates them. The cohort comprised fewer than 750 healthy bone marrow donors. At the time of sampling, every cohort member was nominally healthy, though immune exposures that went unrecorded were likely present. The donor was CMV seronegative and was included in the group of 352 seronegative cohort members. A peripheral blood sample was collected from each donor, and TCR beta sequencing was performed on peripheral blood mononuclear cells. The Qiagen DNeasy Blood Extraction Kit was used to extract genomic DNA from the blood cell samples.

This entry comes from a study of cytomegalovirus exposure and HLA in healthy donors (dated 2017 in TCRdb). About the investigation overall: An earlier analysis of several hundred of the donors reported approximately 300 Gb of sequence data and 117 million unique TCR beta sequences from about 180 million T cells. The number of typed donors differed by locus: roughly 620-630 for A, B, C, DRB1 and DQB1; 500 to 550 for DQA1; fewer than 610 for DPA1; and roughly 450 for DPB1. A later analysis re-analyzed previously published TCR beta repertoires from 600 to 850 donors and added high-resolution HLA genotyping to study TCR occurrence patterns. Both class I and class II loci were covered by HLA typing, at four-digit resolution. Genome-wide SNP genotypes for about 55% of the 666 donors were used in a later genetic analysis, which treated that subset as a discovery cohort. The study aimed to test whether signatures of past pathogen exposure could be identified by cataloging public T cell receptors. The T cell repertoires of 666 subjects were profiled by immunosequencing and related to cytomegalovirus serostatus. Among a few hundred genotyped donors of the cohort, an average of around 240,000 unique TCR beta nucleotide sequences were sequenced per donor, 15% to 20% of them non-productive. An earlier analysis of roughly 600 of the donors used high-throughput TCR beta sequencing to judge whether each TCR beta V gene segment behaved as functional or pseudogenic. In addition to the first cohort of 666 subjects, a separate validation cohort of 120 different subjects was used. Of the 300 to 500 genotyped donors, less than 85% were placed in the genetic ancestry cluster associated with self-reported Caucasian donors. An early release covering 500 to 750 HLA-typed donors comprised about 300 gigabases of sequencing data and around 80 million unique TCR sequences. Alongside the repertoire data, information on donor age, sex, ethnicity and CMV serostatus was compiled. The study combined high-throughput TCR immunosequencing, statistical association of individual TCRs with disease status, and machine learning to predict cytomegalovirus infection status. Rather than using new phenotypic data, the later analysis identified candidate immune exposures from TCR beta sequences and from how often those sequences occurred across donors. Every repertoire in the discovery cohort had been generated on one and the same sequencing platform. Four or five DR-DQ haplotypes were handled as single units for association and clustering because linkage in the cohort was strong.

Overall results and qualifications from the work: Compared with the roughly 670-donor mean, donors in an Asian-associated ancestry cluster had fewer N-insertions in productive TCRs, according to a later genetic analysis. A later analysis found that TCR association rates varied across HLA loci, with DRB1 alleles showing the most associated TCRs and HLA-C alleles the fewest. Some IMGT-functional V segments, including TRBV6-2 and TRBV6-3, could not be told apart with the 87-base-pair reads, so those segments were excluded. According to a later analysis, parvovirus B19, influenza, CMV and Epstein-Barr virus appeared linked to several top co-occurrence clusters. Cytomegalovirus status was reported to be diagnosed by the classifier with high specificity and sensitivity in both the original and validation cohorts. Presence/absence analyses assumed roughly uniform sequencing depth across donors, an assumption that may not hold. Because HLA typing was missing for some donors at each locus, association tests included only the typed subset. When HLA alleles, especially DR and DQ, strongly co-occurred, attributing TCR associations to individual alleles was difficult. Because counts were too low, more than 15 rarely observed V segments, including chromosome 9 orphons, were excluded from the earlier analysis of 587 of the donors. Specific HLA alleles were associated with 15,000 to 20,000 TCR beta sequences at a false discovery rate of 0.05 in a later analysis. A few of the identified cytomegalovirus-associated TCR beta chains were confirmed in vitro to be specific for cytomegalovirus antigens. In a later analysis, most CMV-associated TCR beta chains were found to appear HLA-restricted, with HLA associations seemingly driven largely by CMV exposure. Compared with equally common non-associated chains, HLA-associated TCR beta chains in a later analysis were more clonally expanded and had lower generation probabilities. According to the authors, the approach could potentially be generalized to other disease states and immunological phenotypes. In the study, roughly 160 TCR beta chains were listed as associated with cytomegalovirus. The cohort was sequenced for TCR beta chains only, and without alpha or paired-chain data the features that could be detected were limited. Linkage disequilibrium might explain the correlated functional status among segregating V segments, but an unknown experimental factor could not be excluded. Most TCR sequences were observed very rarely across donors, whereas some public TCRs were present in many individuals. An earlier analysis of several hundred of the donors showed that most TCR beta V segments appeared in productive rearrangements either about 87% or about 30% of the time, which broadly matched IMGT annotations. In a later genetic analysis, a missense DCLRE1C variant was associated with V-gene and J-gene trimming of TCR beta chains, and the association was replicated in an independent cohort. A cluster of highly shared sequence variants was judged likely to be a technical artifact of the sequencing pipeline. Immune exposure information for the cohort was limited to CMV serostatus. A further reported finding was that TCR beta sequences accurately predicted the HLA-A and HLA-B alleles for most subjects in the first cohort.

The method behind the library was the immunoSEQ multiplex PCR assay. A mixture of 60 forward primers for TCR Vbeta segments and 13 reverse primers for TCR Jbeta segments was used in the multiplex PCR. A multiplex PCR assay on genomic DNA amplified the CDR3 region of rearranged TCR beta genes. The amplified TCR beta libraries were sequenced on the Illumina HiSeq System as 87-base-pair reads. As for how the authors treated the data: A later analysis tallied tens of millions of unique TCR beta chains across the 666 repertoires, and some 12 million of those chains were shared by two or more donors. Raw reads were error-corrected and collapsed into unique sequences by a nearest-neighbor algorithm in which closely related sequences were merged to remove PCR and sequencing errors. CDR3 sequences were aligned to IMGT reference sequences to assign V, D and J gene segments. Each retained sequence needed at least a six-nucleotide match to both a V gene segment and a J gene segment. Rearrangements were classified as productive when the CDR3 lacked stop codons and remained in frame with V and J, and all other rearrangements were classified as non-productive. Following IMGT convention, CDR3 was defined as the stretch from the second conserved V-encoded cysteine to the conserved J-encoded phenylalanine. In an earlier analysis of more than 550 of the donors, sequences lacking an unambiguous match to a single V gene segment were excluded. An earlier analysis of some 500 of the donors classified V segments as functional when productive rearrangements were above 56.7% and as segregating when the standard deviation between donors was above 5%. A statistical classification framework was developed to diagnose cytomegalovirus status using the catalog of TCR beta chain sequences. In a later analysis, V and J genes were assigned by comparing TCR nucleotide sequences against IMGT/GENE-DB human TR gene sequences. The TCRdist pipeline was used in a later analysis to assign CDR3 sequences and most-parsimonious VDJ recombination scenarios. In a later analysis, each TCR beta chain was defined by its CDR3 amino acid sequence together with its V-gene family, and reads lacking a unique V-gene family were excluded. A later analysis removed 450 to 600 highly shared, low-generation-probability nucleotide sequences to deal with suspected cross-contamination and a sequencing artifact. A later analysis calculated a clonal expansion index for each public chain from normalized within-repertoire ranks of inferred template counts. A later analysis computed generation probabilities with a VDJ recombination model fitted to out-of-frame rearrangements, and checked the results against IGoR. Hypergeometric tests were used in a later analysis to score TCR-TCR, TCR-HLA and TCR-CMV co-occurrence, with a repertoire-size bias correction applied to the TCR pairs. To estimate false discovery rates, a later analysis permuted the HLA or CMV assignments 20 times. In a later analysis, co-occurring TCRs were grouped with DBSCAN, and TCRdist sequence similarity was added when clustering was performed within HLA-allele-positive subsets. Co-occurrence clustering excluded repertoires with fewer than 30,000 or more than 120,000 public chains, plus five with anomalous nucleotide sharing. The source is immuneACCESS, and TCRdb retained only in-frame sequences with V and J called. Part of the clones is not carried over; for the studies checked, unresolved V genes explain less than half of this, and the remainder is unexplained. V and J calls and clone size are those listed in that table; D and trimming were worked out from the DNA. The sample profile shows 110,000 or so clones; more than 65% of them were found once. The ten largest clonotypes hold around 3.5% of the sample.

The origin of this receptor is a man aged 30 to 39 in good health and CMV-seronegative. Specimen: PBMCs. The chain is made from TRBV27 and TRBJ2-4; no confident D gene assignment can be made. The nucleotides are TGTGCCAGCAGTCAGCGAGAGGCCAAAAACATTCAGTACTTC. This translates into CASSQREAKNIQYF.